The TCR beta chain described here comes from a study of blood T cell repertoires in COVID-19. Some clones are missing from TCRdb's copy, which holds only in-frame ones; the method was immunoSEQ multiplex PCR. The profile shows 130,000 to 150,000 clones, approximately 80% of them singletons. This CDR3 spans 17 amino acids. Germline loops: CDR1 SQVTM, CDR2 ANQGSEA. Trimming removed 2 bases from V and 1 base from J, with 21 bases in between. J is TRBJ2-7 and V is TRBV29-1, with D perhaps matching TRBD1 (6 bases). The material sequenced was peripheral blood. The receptor comes from a woman aged 50 to 65 with acute or convalescent COVID-19. The CDR3 region is CSVEPYTGDTNSYEQYF. DNA for the CDR3: TGCAGCGTTGAACCCTATACCGGGGACACCAATTCCTACGAGCAGTACTTC.